This record covers a single T cell receptor (beta chain). Its antigen is not known. This specimen belongs to a study of T cells in localized non-small cell lung cancer. Profiled with immunoSEQ multiplex PCR; TCRdb holds only in-frame clones, not every one. The sample comprises 40,000 or so clones, approximately 86% of which are singletons, and roughly 6.1% rests with the top ten. Whole-study findings and limits: Investigators sequenced only a single tumor region, leaving heterogeneity possible. Adjacent lung had a median approximately 50 of the 100 largest tumor clones. There was higher T cell clonality in uninvolved adjacent lung than in tumor, and it was highest there.

This TCR was sampled from a man aged 40-75 years with stage I lung adenocarcinoma. Sequences were derived from peripheral blood, sampled before any cancer treatment.

The CDR3 reads CASSFFARGKGNGELFF. The CDR3 bases are TGTGCCAGCAGTTTTTTTGCTCGGGGCAAGGGTAACGGGGAGCTGTTTTTT. This rearrangement joins TRBV28 to TRBJ2-2, with D possibly being TRBD1 or TRBD2 (5 bases each). V lost 3 bases and J lost 7, with 21 bases in between. Germline values: CDR1 MDHEN, CDR2 SYDVKM. The CDR3 runs 17 residues.